The 24 T cell receptor beta chains given below trace back to one sample, sequenced in a study of lymphopenia after photon versus proton radiotherapy. Assay used: immunoSEQ multiplex PCR; TCRdb lists only in-frame clones, some missing. The data contain about 45,000 clones, less than 90% of them singletons. Here the sequenced sample was peripheral blood, taken from a patient treated with photon-based radiotherapy. These receptors were taken from a man in his forties with gastric cancer.

The chain is built from TRBV2 and TRBJ1-2; unclear D gene. This CDR3 is built from 13 residues. Germline V gene lookup returns CDR1 SNHLY and CDR2 FYNNEI. V dropped 4 bases and J dropped 2 bases, with 8 bases sitting between them. CDR3 bases: TGTGCCAGCAGTGTCGGTCAGAACTATGGCTACACCTTC. Translated, it gives CASSVGQNYGYTF.

The V gene is TRBV18, the J gene TRBJ2-5; perhaps TRBD1 as D (5 bases). The better agreement between TRBJ2-7 and the DNA end casts doubt on the J call. Germline V lookup: CDR1 KGHSH, CDR2 LQKENI. This CDR3 has 13 residues. The CDR3 spells CASSLTIGVEQYF. The CDR3 DNA reads as TGTGCCAGCTCACTGACGATAGGGGTCGAGCAGTACTTC.

This rearrangement joins TRBV18 to TRBJ2-7, with D perhaps assigned TRBD1 or TRBD2 (5 bases each). Germline V gene lookup returns CDR1 KGHSH and CDR2 LQKENI. V shed 3 bases and J shed 2 bases, with 11 bases lying between them. The CDR3 runs 14 residues. The CDR3 DNA follows: TGTGCCAGCTCACCGGGGCAGGGACCCTACGAGCAGTACTTC. This codes for CASSPGQGPYEQYF.

Remarks on this clone: The junction differs from germline at one of its ends, possibly a read error. V and J are TRBV19 and TRBJ1-2, with D tentatively TRBD1 (5 bases). The CDR3 consists of 15 residues. Germline V CDR1 and CDR2: LNHDA, SQIVND (reference sequence). CDR3 nucleotide sequence: TGTGCCAGTAGAATAGGGGAGGGGATGGACTATGGCTACACCTTC. This sequence encodes CASRIGEGMDYGYTF.

The chain is built from TRBV7-6 and TRBJ2-2; 8 positions match TRBD1. The CDR3 covers 15 residues. The V and J ends lost 5 bases and 2 bases, in that order; junction bases with no gene match: 4. The V gene's germline CDR1 is SGHVS and CDR2 FNYEAQ. The CDR3 region has the DNA TGTGCCAGCAGCACGACAGGGGCCAACACCGGGGAGCTGTTTTTT. Its protein is CASSTTGANTGELFF.

V gene TRBV6-1 combines with J gene TRBJ1-1; D is ambiguous. CDR1 is MNHNS and CDR2 is SASEGT in the germline V gene. CDR3 length: 11 amino acids. V was pared by 10 bases and J by 8 bases, with 14 bases between. The CDR3 DNA reads as TGTGCCACCGGACGGTCTGTGGAAGCTTTCTTT. Its protein product is CATGRSVEAFF.

This clone was seen once. The chain couples TRBV7-9 to TRBJ1-1; the D is unclear. Germline-derived CDR1 and CDR2 are SEHNR and FQNEAQ (reference sequence). The CDR3 loop spans 14 amino acids. The V end was cut by 2 bases, the J end by 2 bases, with 9 bases between. Here the CDR3 reads CASSLLQSNTEAFF. For the CDR3, the DNA is TGTGCCAGCAGCTTACTCCAATCTAACACTGAAGCTTTCTTT.

This clone was observed once. The chain links TRBV5-4 to TRBJ2-5; 8 nucleotides line up with TRBD2. V shed 4 bases and J 5 bases; nucleotides not matched to a gene: 4. Per the germline V gene, CDR1 is SGHNT and CDR2 is YYREEE (reference sequence). The CDR3 contains 13 residues. The CDR3 DNA sequence: TGTGCCAGCAGCACCGGGGGGGGTGAGACCCAGTACTTC. As protein: CASSTGGGETQYF. The variable domain in full, with the rest retrieved from reference TRBV5-4 and TRBJ2-5, is ETGVTQSPTHLIKTRGQQVTLRCSSQSGHNTVSWYQQALGQGPQFIFQYYREEENGRGNFPPRFSGLQFPNYSSELNVNALELDDSALYLCASSTGGGETQYFGPGTRLLVL.

J is TRBJ1-2 and V is TRBV7-9; maybe TRBD1 (5 bases). The CDR3 is 13 amino acids. The germline V gene encodes CDR1 SEHNR and CDR2 FQNEAQ (reference sequence). V lost 1 base, J lost 8 bases, and 11 bases lay in between. The CDR3 loop reads CASSLEGVDGYTF. CDR3 bases: TGTGCCAGCAGCTTAGAAGGGGTAGACGGCTACACCTTC. Full variable domain (remainder filled in from reference TRBV7-9 and TRBJ1-2): DTGVSQNPRHKITKRGQNVTFRCDPISEHNRLYWYRQTLGQGPEFLTYFQNEAQLEKSRLLSDRFSAERPKGSFSTLEIQRTEQGDSAMYLCASSLEGVDGYTFGSGTRLTVV.

V gene TRBV10-3 combines with J gene TRBJ1-2, with a possible D match to TRBD1 (5 bases). There are 14 residues in the CDR3. CDR1 is ENHRY, CDR2 SYGVKD, per germline. The V and J ends lost 10 bases and 4 bases respectively, with 19 bases between them. The CDR3 DNA is TGTGCCAGCATTGCCGTAGGGGACTCCTATGGCTACACCTTC. This gives the protein CASIAVGDSYGYTF.

The genes are TRBV15 and TRBJ2-7; no firm D call. Germline assignment: CDR1 LNHNV and CDR2 YYDKDF (reference sequence). The CDR3 is made up of 14 amino acids. V lost 0 bases, J lost 0 bases, and 6 bases lay in between. The CDR3 coding sequence is TGTGCCACCAGCAGAGAGAAGAGCTCCTACGAGCAGTACTTC. It is translated as CATSREKSSYEQYF.

This clone appeared a single time. The J gene is TRBJ1-3, the V gene TRBV7-2; 7 bases line up with TRBD1. Trimming took 5 bases from V and 10 from J; bases not matched to a gene: 11. There are 14 residues in the CDR3. Germline V gives CDR1 SGHTA, CDR2 FQGNSA. CDR3 in amino acids: CASSPPPTGRTIYF. The CDR3 nucleotides read TGTGCCAGCAGCCCCCCCCCGACAGGGCGAACCATATATTTT.

This rearrangement joins TRBV6-5 to TRBJ2-7, with 8 bases identical to TRBD1. Germline assignment: CDR1 MNHEY and CDR2 SVGAGI. This CDR3 region has 16 residues. V shed 3 bases and J 5 bases; nucleotides not matched to a gene: 12. The CDR3 DNA reads as TGTGCCAGCAGTTATGCCCGACAGGGGTTTATGGACGAGCAGTACTTC. As protein: CASSYARQGFMDEQYF.

This clone was seen a few times. The chain combines TRBV13 with TRBJ2-7, with 7 bases that match TRBD1. The CDR3 runs 17 residues. The germline V gene has CDR1 PRHDT and CDR2 FYEKMQ (reference sequence). V was pared by 1 base and J by 0 bases, with 9 bases of the junction left unmatched. The CDR3 loop reads CASSLAPPRGSSYEQYF. The DNA for the CDR3 is TGTGCCAGCAGCTTAGCCCCCCCCAGGGGGTCCTCCTACGAGCAGTACTTC.

This chain uses TRBV5-1 with TRBJ2-7; D is undetermined. The CDR3 totals 15 residues. Trimming removed 0 bases from V and 3 bases from J, with 13 bases in between. CDR1 is SGHRS and CDR2 is YFSETQ in the germline V gene. CDR3 DNA: TGCGCCAGCAGCTTGGCGACGGGCCTGTTCTACGAGCAGTACTTC. Residues: CASSLATGLFYEQYF.

The rearrangement joins TRBV6-5 to TRBJ2-5; D is unclear. V lost 5 bases and J 3 bases, leaving 10 bases between the germline ends. The CDR3 contains 13 residues. Germline loops: CDR1 MNHEY, CDR2 SVGAGI. The CDR3 nucleotides are TGTGCCAGCAGTGTGCCTGGGGAAGAGACCCAGTACTTC. Encoded protein: CASSVPGEETQYF.

The chain has TRBV7-2 and TRBJ1-1; tentatively, D is TRBD1 (6 bases). The V end lost 5 bases, the J end lost 1 base, and 11 bases lay between the germline ends. Per the germline V gene, CDR1 is SGHTA and CDR2 is FQGNSA. The CDR3 spans 14 residues. In nucleotides, the CDR3 is TGTGCCAGCAGCCCTTACAGGGCGAACACTGAAGCTTTCTTT. Residues: CASSPYRANTEAFF. Full variable domain (remainder filled in from reference TRBV7-2 and TRBJ1-1): GAGVSQSPSNKVTEKGKDVELRCDPISGHTALYWYRQSLGQGLEFLIYFQGNSAPDKSGLPSDRFSAERTGGSVSTLTIQRTQQEDSAVYLCASSPYRANTEAFFGQGTRLTVV.

A single count supports this clone. CDR3 sequence: CASSRGWTGEKETQYF. CDR3 sequence (DNA): TGCGCCAGCAGCCGAGGATGGACAGGGGAGAAAGAGACCCAGTACTTC. V and J are TRBV5-1 and TRBJ2-5, with 9 bases aligning to TRBD1. The length of the CDR3 is 16 residues. The germline gives CDR1 SGHRS, CDR2 YFSETQ. V lost 4 bases to trimming and J lost 3 bases; unmatched junction nucleotides: 10.

Here the CDR3 reads CASSPGAAWNEQFF. CDR3 bases: TGTGCCAGCTCGCCGGGGGCGGCGTGGAATGAGCAGTTCTTC. The rearrangement links TRBV7-2 to TRBJ2-1; D may correspond to TRBD1 or TRBD2 (6 bases each). The CDR3 loop spans 14 amino acids. The germline V and J ends were trimmed by 8 bases and 7 bases, with 18 bases remaining between them. Per germline, CDR1 SGHTA and CDR2 FQGNSA. Variable domain in full (rest from reference TRBV7-2 and TRBJ2-1): GAGVSQSPSNKVTEKGKDVELRCDPISGHTALYWYRQSLGQGLEFLIYFQGNSAPDKSGLPSDRFSAERTGGSVSTLTIQRTQQEDSAVYLCASSPGAAWNEQFFGPGTRLTVL.

The rearrangement links TRBV4-1 to TRBJ2-2; D gene uncertain. The CDR3 covers 14 residues. The germline V gene encodes CDR1 MGHRA and CDR2 YSYEKL. V was shortened by 5 bases and J by 8 bases, with 15 bases between the two germline ends. CDR3 DNA: TGCGCCAGCAGCGAAGGGCCAGAAATGGGGGAGCTGTTTTTT. It codes for CASSEGPEMGELFF.

This clone was recorded only once. This sequence joins TRBV10-3 and TRBJ2-3; TRBD2 is a possible D gene (6 bases). V was pared by 7 bases and J by 0 bases, with 8 bases between. The CDR3 length is 13 residues. The V gene's germline CDR1 is ENHRY and CDR2 SYGVKD. In DNA form, the CDR3 reads TGTGCCATCACCGGGACTAGCACAGATACGCAGTATTTT. This codes for CAITGTSTDTQYF.

The V and J genes are TRBV7-2 and TRBJ1-1; tentative D call: TRBD1 (6 bases). Trimming left V 1 base short and J 9 bases short, with 15 bases between. The CDR3 totals 14 residues. From germline, CDR1 is SGHTA and CDR2 FQGNSA. CDR3 sequence (DNA): TGTGCCAGCAGCTTAGAGGGGGGACGGCTCCAAGCTTTCTTT. Encoded protein: CASSLEGGRLQAFF.

This chain uses TRBV7-3 with TRBJ2-7; D possibly matches TRBD1 or TRBD2 (5 bases each). The germline V gene has CDR1 SGHTA and CDR2 FQGTGA. Trimming shortened V by 5 bases and J by 2 bases, and 13 bases separated the two germline ends. The length of the CDR3 is 14 residues. CDR3 amino acids: CASSAAGTAYEQYF. The CDR3 DNA reads as TGTGCCAGCAGCGCAGCCGGGACCGCCTACGAGCAGTACTTC.

This chain links TRBV19 with TRBJ1-6, with TRBD1 matching 10 bases. The germline V gene encodes CDR1 LNHDA and CDR2 SQIVND (reference sequence). Trimming took 9 bases from V and 6 from J; bases not matched to a gene: 14. The CDR3 sequence is 17 residues long. The CDR3 spells CASQNDRGRRPNSPLHF. The CDR3 DNA follows: TGTGCCAGCCAAAACGACAGGGGGCGAAGACCTAATTCACCCCTCCACTTT. The full variable domain, with the rest looked up from reference TRBV19 and TRBJ1-6, is DGGITQSPKYLFRKEGQNVTLSCEQNLNHDAMYWYRQDPGQGLRLIYYSQIVNDFQKGDIAEGYSVSREKKESFPLTVTSAQKNPTAFYLCASQNDRGRRPNSPLHFGNGTRLTVT.